Detailed here is one T cell receptor (beta chain). The CDR3 runs 11 residues. Deletions cut 1 base from V and 6 bases from J, with 4 bases between. Germline CDR1 and CDR2: LGHNT and FRNRAP. TCRdb's table, derived via immunoSEQ multiplex PCR, lists solely in-frame clones and lacks some. Altogether 130,000 or so clones are present, roughly 88% being singletons, with the ten largest covering about 3.4%. These data come from a study of control samples from healthy donors and cancer patients. This chain connects TRBV12-5 to TRBJ2-7; D is ambiguous. Sample: blood. The receptor was isolated from a man aged 50-60 years in good health. In nucleotides, the CDR3 is TGTGCTAGTGGTTTGGCCACCGAGCAGTACTTC. Translating it yields CASGLATEQYF. The full variable domain, in which reference TRBV12-5 and TRBJ2-7 provide the parts outside the CDR3, is DARVTQTPRHKVTEMGQEVTMRCQPILGHNTVFWYRQTMMQGLELLAYFRNRAPLDDSGMPKDRFSAEMPDATLATLKIQPSEPRDSAVYFCASGLATEQYFGPGTRLTVT.